The 5 T cell receptor beta chains listed next were all sequenced from one sample in a study of blood T cells in healthy people across ages (dated by TCRdb to between 2014 and 2016). Receptor libraries were prepared by 5' RACE. Sequencing took place on an Illumina HiSeq 2500. A second PCR of about 7 to 12 cycles was run with a J-beta primer mix and a sample-barcoded 5' primer. TCRdb applied fastp at Q25 and MiXCR to the public reads, then kept only in-frame beta chains. Rows with one shared CDR3 protein collapse into an entry with the most common genes and DNA. Here the sample has 550,000 to 800,000 distinct CDR3 sequences; 32% occur a single time. Of the sample, over 15% falls within the top ten clones. The sample was blood. These receptors were collected from a woman older than 75 in good health. Donor details come from another sample of the same person, matched by shared clones.

This clonotype was observed many times. This chain links TRBV4-2 with TRBJ2-1; the D is unclear. The CDR3 is 11 residues long. V gave up 1 base and J gave up 10 bases, with 5 bases separating them. The germline gives CDR1 LGHNA, CDR2 YNFKEQ. CDR3 residues: CASSQGTEQFF. Written as DNA, the CDR3 is TGTGCCAGCAGCCAAGGTACGGAGCAGTTCTTC.

Comment on this clonotype: The junction shows a germline mismatch at one end, possibly a read error. The chain uses TRBV7-9 and TRBJ1-4, with D perhaps matching TRBD1 (6 bases). CDR3 size: 16 residues. CDR1 is SEHNR and CDR2 is FQNEAQ in the germline V gene (reference sequence). CDR3 amino acids: CASSGTGGPTNEKRFF. CDR3 in DNA: TGTGCCAGTAGCGGAACGGGGGGGCCAACTAATGAAAAACGGTTTTTT.

This clonotype came up a few times. The chain links TRBV21-1 to TRBJ2-7; TRBD1 reflects the table's D call only, with no check against the DNA. TRBV21-1 is listed as a pseudogene. The CDR3 spans 20 residues. CDR3 amino acids: CASSKDPFRNRVISSYEQYF. As DNA, the CDR3 is TGTGCCAGCAGCAAAGACCCCTTTAGGAACAGGGTGATTAGCTCCTACGAGCAGTACTTC.

This clonotype occurred many times. This chain uses TRBV7-2 with TRBJ1-2, with 7 bases matching TRBD1. Per germline, CDR1 SGHTA and CDR2 FQGNSA. V was clipped by 5 bases and J by 7 bases; unmatched bases: 7. The CDR3 sequence is 13 residues long. CDR3 loop: CASSQRGGRGYTF. DNA of the CDR3: TGTGCCAGCAGCCAGAGAGGGGGCCGTGGCTACACCTTC.

This clonotype was counted once. One base away lies a much larger clone, so this may be a sequencing read error. The J gene is TRBJ2-1, the V gene TRBV30, with 7 bases matching TRBD2. Germline trimming cut 2 bases from V and 10 bases from J; bases unmatched to any gene: 8. This CDR3 has 13 residues. From germline, CDR1 is GTSNPN and CDR2 SVGIG (reference sequence). The CDR3 sequence is CAWSIGGCGEQFF. CDR3 nucleotides: TGTGCCTGGAGTATCGGGGGGTGTGGGGAGCAGTTCTTC.